Listed here are 27 T cell receptor beta chains from one sample, sequenced in a study of identical twins. TCRdb independently ran MiXCR on the 5' RACE reads; one entry per CDR3 protein. The sample includes 1.5 million to 2 million distinct CDR3 sequences, about 32% of them seen just once. Sequencing was carried out using cord blood. The source is a newborn girl in good health.

This chain connects TRBV7-9 to TRBJ1-5; 9 bases line up with TRBD1. The germline CDR1 and CDR2 sequences are SEHNR and FQNEAQ (reference sequence). The CDR3 spans 14 residues. The junction had 5 bases not matched to a gene; V was cut back by 4 bases and J by 7 bases. The CDR3 here is CASSSDRGWQPQHF. The CDR3 bases are TGTGCCAGCAGCTCGGACAGGGGTTGGCAGCCCCAGCATTTT. Filled out from reference TRBV7-9 and TRBJ1-5, the complete variable domain reads DTGVSQNPRHKITKRGQNVTFRCDPISEHNRLYWYRQTLGQGPEFLTYFQNEAQLEKSRLLSDRFSAERPKGSFSTLEIQRTEQGDSAMYLCASSSDRGWQPQHFGDGTRLSIL.

This chain links TRBV12-5 with TRBJ2-7, with D tentatively TRBD2 (5 bases). This CDR3 has 16 residues. From germline, CDR1 is LGHNT and CDR2 FRNRAP. Trimming took 0 bases from V and 7 from J, leaving 19 bases between them. CDR3 DNA sequence: TGTGCTAGTGGTTTGGTACTTGGGAGCTCCTACAATGAGCAGTACTTC. Residues: CASGLVLGSSYNEQYF.

CDR3 loop: CASSQVTSSGGTSYNEQFF. The CDR3 DNA reads TGTGCCAGCAGCCAAGTTACATCCAGCGGGGGGACCTCCTACAATGAGCAGTTCTTC. This chain links TRBV3-1 with TRBJ2-1; TRBD2 matches 9 bases. Germline V CDR1 and CDR2: LGHDT, YNNKEL (reference sequence). CDR3 size: 19 residues. V dropped 1 base and J dropped 0; count of bases not matched to a gene: 10.

This sequence joins TRBV12-3 or TRBV12-4 and TRBJ2-1, with 8 bases lining up with TRBD1. Losses at the gene ends were 6 bases for V and 6 bases for J; bases not matched to a gene: 1. The CDR3 is made up of 12 amino acids. CDR3 bases: TGTGCCAGCAGGGGACAGGCCAATGAGCAGTTCTTC. Its translation: CASRGQANEQFF.

This clonotype was observed many times. V gene TRBV11-2 combines with J gene TRBJ1-2; D ambiguous. V lost 0 bases and J 4 bases, leaving 6 bases between the germline ends. Germline CDR1 reads SGHAT; CDR2 reads FQNNGV. There are 13 residues in the CDR3. In nucleotides, the CDR3 is TGTGCCAGCAGCTTAGATCATGTCTATGGCTACACCTTC. Amino acids: CASSLDHVYGYTF.

Worth noting for this clonotype: The junction and the germline gene differ at one end; a read error may be behind it. V is TRBV4-2 and J is TRBJ2-1; D may be TRBD2 (6 bases). Germline assignment: CDR1 LGHNA and CDR2 YNFKEQ. The length of the CDR3 is 15 residues. The CDR3 reads CASGQDPSAYNEQFF. CDR3 DNA: TGTGCCAGCGGCCAAGACCCTAGCGCTTACAATGAGCAGTTCTTC.

The chain is built from TRBV27 and TRBJ2-7, with D perhaps matching TRBD1 (6 bases). V dropped 4 bases and J dropped 7 bases, with 20 bases sitting between them. CDR3 length: 15 residues. CDR1 is MNHEY and CDR2 is SMNVEV in the germline V gene (reference sequence). CDR3 region: CASSWPGGPYNEQYF. DNA for the CDR3: TGTGCCAGCAGTTGGCCTGGGGGCCCCTACAATGAGCAGTACTTC.

V usage is TRBV19 and J usage is TRBJ2-3; no firm D call. V lost 5 bases and J 4 bases, leaving 10 bases between the germline ends. The CDR3 has 13 residues. Germline V CDR1 and CDR2: LNHDA, SQIVND (reference sequence). This CDR3 reads CASSVTLSDTQYF. CDR3 nucleotide sequence: TGTGCCAGTAGTGTTACACTGTCAGATACGCAGTATTTT.

The rearrangement joins TRBV5-1 to TRBJ2-7, with 12 bases lining up with TRBD2. Unmatched junction bases numbered 11, after V lost 5 bases and J lost 5 bases. This CDR3 contains 16 residues. CDR1 is SGHRS and CDR2 is YFSETQ in the germline V gene. CDR3 sequence: CASSRTSGVRGDEQYF. CDR3 DNA sequence: TGCGCCAGCAGTCGGACTAGCGGGGTCCGTGGGGACGAGCAGTACTTC. Variable domain in full (rest from reference TRBV5-1 and TRBJ2-7): KAGVTQTPRYLIKTRGQQVTLSCSPISGHRSVSWYQQTPGQGLQFLFEYFSETQRNKGNFPGRFSGRQFSNSRSEMNVSTLELGDSALYLCASSRTSGVRGDEQYFGPGTRLTVT.

The gene calls are TRBV5-6 and TRBJ2-4, with 9 bases aligning to TRBD2. The J segment lost 0 bases and the V segment lost 2 bases, leaving 6 bases of the junction unmatched. The CDR3 runs to 17 residues. Germline V gene lookup returns CDR1 SGHDT and CDR2 YYEEEE. In nucleotides, the CDR3 is TGTGCCAGCAGCTTCTTTAGCGGGAGCGAAGCCAAAAACATTCAGTACTTC. It encodes CASSFFSGSEAKNIQYF.

This clonotype was found a few times. The V gene is TRBV20-1, the J gene TRBJ2-7, with TRBD2 identical over 12 bases. Germline CDR1 DFQATT, CDR2 SNEGSKA (reference sequence). This CDR3 spans 15 amino acids. J was trimmed by 6 bases and V by 0 bases; bases with no gene match: 6. The CDR3 reads CSARETPTSGSEQYF. CDR3 sequence (DNA): TGCAGTGCTAGAGAAACTCCGACTAGCGGGAGCGAGCAGTACTTC.

To note about this clonotype: A read error may account for a junction end that differs from germline. This chain connects TRBV5-1 to TRBJ2-3, with D hard to call. The CDR3 runs 14 residues. The germline CDR1 and CDR2 sequences are SGHRS and YFSETQ. The DNA of the CDR3 is TGCGCCAGCAGCTTGGTCCCCAGCAGAGATACGCAGTATTTT. Translated, it gives CASSLVPSRDTQYF.

This clonotype was seen only a few times. The chain couples TRBV20-1 to TRBJ2-7; D might be TRBD1 (6 bases). The CDR3 is 14 residues long. The V end was cut by 3 bases, the J end by 1 base, with 13 bases between. The germline V gene has CDR1 DFQATT and CDR2 SNEGSKA (reference sequence). CDR3 amino acids: CSASGRTVSYEQYF. The CDR3 DNA sequence: TGCAGTGCTAGTGGCCGGACAGTATCCTACGAGCAGTACTTC.

This chain links TRBV19 with TRBJ2-7; 7 bases agree with TRBD1. The CDR3 contains 15 residues. The J segment lost 2 bases and the V segment lost 6 bases, leaving 10 bases of the junction unmatched. Germline V lookup: CDR1 LNHDA, CDR2 SQIVND (reference sequence). Written as DNA, the CDR3 is TGTGCCAGTAGGTTTCCCGGGACAGCGGCCTACGAGCAGTACTTC. Amino acid sequence: CASRFPGTAAYEQYF.

V is TRBV29-1 and J is TRBJ1-1; D is perhaps TRBD1 (5 bases). The V and J ends lost 1 base and 6 bases respectively, with 9 bases between them. This CDR3 is built from 12 residues. Germline V gives CDR1 SQVTM, CDR2 ANQGSEA. Here the CDR3 reads CSVEVGGAEAFF. The CDR3 DNA reads TGCAGCGTTGAAGTCGGGGGGGCTGAAGCTTTCTTT.

This clonotype was recorded a few times. This rearrangement joins TRBV5-1 to TRBJ2-3; 9 bases agree with TRBD2. Germline lookup yields CDR1 SGHRS and CDR2 YFSETQ. This CDR3 comprises 17 residues. Unmatched junction bases numbered 5, after V lost 0 bases and J lost 0 bases. The CDR3 coding sequence is TGCGCCAGCAGCTTGGGCGCTAGCGGGAAAAGCACAGATACGCAGTATTTT. Translating gives CASSLGASGKSTDTQYF.

This clonotype occurred a few times. The chain carries TRBV18 and TRBJ2-3; TRBD2 aligns across 8 bases. This CDR3 is built from 16 residues. Germline CDR1 is KGHSH and CDR2 is LQKENI. V shed 2 bases, J shed 0 bases, and the junction held 4 bases outside the gene matches. CDR3 sequence reads: CASSPAVAGSTDTQYF. Written as DNA, the CDR3 is TGTGCCAGCTCACCAGCGGTAGCGGGGAGCACAGATACGCAGTATTTT.

On this clonotype: The junction differs from germline at one of its ends, possibly a read error. The chain couples TRBV20-1 to TRBJ2-3; the D gene is possibly TRBD2 (6 bases). This CDR3 has 14 amino acids. Germline V CDR1 and CDR2: DFQATT, SNEGSKA (reference sequence). For the CDR3, the DNA is TGCAGTGCTAGGCCCCCTCTGGGCGGGGATACCCAGTATTTT. Translation gives CSARPPLGGDTQYF.

This clonotype was seen only a few times. The chain is built from TRBV10-3 and TRBJ1-5; D unresolved. CDR3 length equals 12 residues. The germline V gene has CDR1 ENHRY and CDR2 SYGVKD. Trimming removed 2 bases at V and 5 bases at J, with 4 bases between. DNA for the CDR3: TGTGCCATCAGTGAGGGATATCAGCCCCAGCATTTT. Protein: CAISEGYQPQHF.

This sequence joins TRBV24-1 and TRBJ1-1; 10 positions agree with TRBD1. The CDR3 runs to 14 residues. The V gene end was trimmed by 5 bases and the J gene end by 4 bases; junction bases not matched to a gene: 3. Germline CDR1 and CDR2: KGHDR and SFDVKD. CDR3 in DNA: TGTGCCACCAGTGCCGGGACAGGGGTCACTGAAGCTTTCTTT. Its translation is CATSAGTGVTEAFF.

The V gene is TRBV6-5, the J gene TRBJ2-2, with 9 bases that match TRBD1. V was clipped by 4 bases and J by 5 bases; unmatched bases: 8. From germline, CDR1 is MNHEY and CDR2 SVGAGI. This CDR3 region has 16 residues. The CDR3, as DNA: TGTGCCAGCAGTTTAGGGTTGGGACAGGGTACCGGGGAGCTGTTTTTT. Encoded protein: CASSLGLGQGTGELFF.

This chain joins TRBV4-1 and TRBJ2-3; TRBD1 might be the D (6 bases). The CDR3 extends over 17 amino acids. Germline V gene sequence: CDR1 MGHRA, CDR2 YSYEKL. The V end lost 0 bases, the J end lost 5 bases, and 18 bases lay between the germline ends. The CDR3 loop is CASSQDRQGGLRDTQYF. Here the CDR3 DNA reads TGCGCCAGCAGCCAAGATCGTCAAGGGGGTTTAAGAGATACGCAGTATTTT.

The rearrangement uses TRBV20-1 and TRBJ1-4; D gene ambiguous. There are 14 residues in the CDR3. From germline, CDR1 is DFQATT and CDR2 SNEGSKA (reference sequence). V was clipped by 1 base and J by 8 bases, with 14 bases between them. Here the CDR3 DNA reads TGCAGTGCTAGAGCCCGGGCCCCAAGAGAAAAACTGTTTTTT. It encodes CSARARAPREKLFF.

This clonotype was counted many times. The chain employs TRBV7-9 and TRBJ2-4; D may be TRBD1 or TRBD2 (5 bases each). CDR1 is SEHNR, CDR2 FQNEAQ, per germline (reference sequence). The CDR3 spans 16 residues. The ends were cut back, 4 bases at V and 6 bases at J, with 19 bases in the middle. Here the CDR3 DNA reads TGTGCCAGCAGCTCCGACGGCGCTAAGGGGAGAAACATTCAGTACTTC. Translated: CASSSDGAKGRNIQYF.

This chain links TRBV5-1 with TRBJ2-7, with 13 bases aligning to TRBD2. With V trimmed by 0 bases and J by 2 bases, 2 bases remained unmatched. This CDR3 is built from 16 residues. Germline V lookup: CDR1 SGHRS, CDR2 YFSETQ. The CDR3 protein is CASSLDGLAGAYEQYF. The DNA for the CDR3 is TGCGCCAGCAGCTTGGACGGACTAGCGGGAGCCTACGAGCAGTACTTC.

The rearrangement joins TRBV6-5 to TRBJ1-4, with D possibly matching TRBD1 (6 bases). This CDR3 spans 16 amino acids. V gave up 0 bases and J gave up 0 bases, with 8 bases separating them. Germline V gene lookup returns CDR1 MNHEY and CDR2 SVGAGI. This chain's CDR3 is CASSYSRDTTNEKLFF. The CDR3 DNA reads as TGTGCCAGCAGTTACTCCCGGGACACAACTAATGAAAAACTGTTTTTT.

The rearrangement uses TRBV5-1 and TRBJ2-7; TRBD1 is a possible D gene (5 bases). V was pared by 2 bases and J by 4 bases, with 13 bases between. The CDR3 runs to 14 residues. The germline CDR1 and CDR2 sequences are SGHRS and YFSETQ. The CDR3 coding sequence is TGCGCCAGCAGCTTTCAGGGCTATTATTACGAGCAGTACTTC. Protein: CASSFQGYYYEQYF.